One sample yielded the 19 T cell receptor beta chains listed below, sequenced in a study of shared clonotypes between healthy human individuals. This table comes from immunoSEQ multiplex PCR, and its TCRdb copy is limited to in-frame clones, with some not included. Found here are around 2.1 million clones, approximately 94% of them singletons; the top ten hold around 0.13%. The sample was naive CD4+ T cells sorted from blood. Subset defined: CD45RA+ positively selected. Every receptor here comes from a man younger than 35 in good health.

The V call is TRBV18, the J call TRBJ2-3, with 9 bases fitting TRBD2. This CDR3 region has 16 residues. Germline V gene lookup returns CDR1 KGHSH and CDR2 LQKENI. Unmatched junction bases numbered 6, after V lost 3 bases and J lost 2 bases. The CDR3 sequence is CASSPMTSGATDTQYF. The CDR3 DNA follows: TGTGCCAGCTCACCGATGACTAGCGGAGCCACAGATACGCAGTATTTT. The entire variable domain, with the rest obtained from reference TRBV18 and TRBJ2-3, is as follows: NAGVMQNPRHLVRRRGQEARLRCSPMKGHSHVYWYRQLPEEGLKFMVYLQKENIIDESGMPKERFSAEFPKEGPSILRIQQVVRGDSAAYFCASSPMTSGATDTQYFGPGTRLTVL.

The rearrangement links TRBV7-9 to TRBJ2-7; 11 nucleotides line up with TRBD1. The germline V gene has CDR1 SEHNR and CDR2 FQNEAQ (reference sequence). Unmatched junction bases numbered 6, after V lost 5 bases and J lost 12 bases. The CDR3 is 12 amino acids. The CDR3 DNA follows: TGTGCCAGCAGCCCGGACAGGGGGCTGGCGTACTTC. This sequence encodes CASSPDRGLAYF. Based on the CDR3 plus reference TRBV7-9 and TRBJ2-7, the full variable domain is DTGVSQNPRHKITKRGQNVTFRCDPISEHNRLYWYRQTLGQGPEFLTYFQNEAQLEKSRLLSDRFSAERPKGSFSTLEIQRTEQGDSAMYLCASSPDRGLAYFGPGTRLTVT.

Points on this clone: This may be a read error, as it is one base from a much larger clone. The sample carries other DNA sequences with the same CDR3. V and J are TRBV6-1 and TRBJ1-1; D is ambiguous. Trimming removed 4 bases at V and 1 base at J, with 1 base between. CDR3 length equals 11 residues. CDR1 MNHNS and CDR2 SASEGT come from the germline V gene. CDR3 sequence: CASSGNTEAFF. The DNA for the CDR3 is TGTGCCAGCAGTGGGAACACTGAAGCTTTCTTT.

This clone showed up just once. The V call is TRBV5-6, the J call TRBJ2-7; maybe TRBD2 (5 bases). Germline-derived CDR1 and CDR2 are SGHDT and YYEEEE. There are 16 residues in the CDR3. Trimming took off 4 bases at V and 0 bases at J, with 17 bases between the two ends. CDR3 in DNA: TGTGCCAGCAGCCCCACTCGGACTTTTCTCTCCTACGAGCAGTACTTC. Encoded protein: CASSPTRTFLSYEQYF.

The CDR3 spells CASSDPFGSTRSGSPLHF. The CDR3 DNA reads as TGTGCCAGCAGCGACCCGTTTGGGAGTACTAGGTCGGGCTCACCCCTCCACTTT. V is TRBV9 and J is TRBJ1-6; the D is unclear. This CDR3 spans 18 amino acids. The germline V gene encodes CDR1 SGDLS and CDR2 YYNGEE. Trimming removed 3 bases at V and 10 bases at J, with 26 bases between. The full variable domain, completed using reference TRBV9 and TRBJ1-6, is DSGVTQTPKHLITATGQRVTLRCSPRSGDLSVYWYQQSLDQGLQFLIQYYNGEERAKGNILERFSAQQFPDLHSELNLSSLELGDSALYFCASSDPFGSTRSGSPLHFGNGTRLTVT.

The chain recombines TRBV27 with TRBJ1-2, with 12 bases aligning to TRBD1. CDR3 length: 15 amino acids. The J segment lost 6 bases and the V segment lost 3 bases, leaving 5 bases of the junction unmatched. Germline assignment: CDR1 MNHEY and CDR2 SMNVEV (reference sequence). The CDR3 spells CASSFGTGGAHGYTF. CDR3 DNA sequence: TGTGCCAGCAGTTTTGGGACAGGGGGCGCCCATGGCTACACCTTC.

Points on this clone: Additional DNA sequences in this sample encode the identical CDR3. In DNA form, the CDR3 reads TGTGCCAGCAGTTACGGACAGGGGGCTTACGAGCAGTACTTC. Translated, it gives CASSYGQGAYEQYF. The chain has TRBV6-5 and TRBJ2-7; the match to TRBD1 covers 11 bases. The CDR3 has 14 residues. Germline lookup yields CDR1 MNHEY and CDR2 SVGAGI. The V and J ends lost 2 bases and 4 bases, in that order; junction bases with no gene match: 1.

Comments on this clone: Other DNA sequences in the same sample also yield this CDR3. The chain joins TRBV6-5 to TRBJ2-7; 9 nucleotides match TRBD1. This CDR3 region has 15 residues. Germline values: CDR1 MNHEY, CDR2 SVGAGI. V dropped 0 bases and J dropped 4; count of bases not matched to a gene: 4. The CDR3 here is CASSYSGQGIYEQYF. Here the CDR3 DNA reads TGTGCCAGCAGTTACTCGGGACAGGGTATTTACGAGCAGTACTTC.

This CDR3 is CASSQPRDVSYGYTF. For the CDR3, the DNA is TGTGCCAGCAGCCAACCAAGGGACGTAAGCTATGGCTACACCTTC. This sequence joins TRBV4-2 and TRBJ1-2; possible D gene TRBD1, 5 bases. V lost 2 bases and J 4 bases, leaving 14 bases between the germline ends. Germline CDR1 and CDR2: LGHNA and YNFKEQ. The CDR3 consists of 15 residues.

V is TRBV30 and J is TRBJ2-7, with D tentatively TRBD1 (7 bases). V was shortened by 4 bases and J by 7 bases, with 17 bases between the two germline ends. CDR3 length equals 13 residues. Germline CDR1 and CDR2: GTSNPN and SVGIG (reference sequence). In DNA, the CDR3 is TGTGCCTGGAATTCTGGAGGGGGCGGTGAGCAGTACTTC. Its protein is CAWNSGGGGEQYF.

This clone has only a few counts. Distinct nucleotide sequences in the sample also encode this CDR3. V and J are TRBV6-5 and TRBJ2-7; 8 bases match TRBD1. V lost 6 bases, J lost 6 bases, and 4 bases stayed unmatched. The V gene's germline CDR1 is MNHEY and CDR2 SVGAGI. The CDR3 consists of 12 residues. The CDR3 nucleotides read TGTGCCAGCAGCCGAGACAGGGGCGAGCAGTACTTC. It codes for CASSRDRGEQYF.

A word on this clone: The sample contains more than one DNA sequence encoding this CDR3. The rearrangement links TRBV9 to TRBJ2-3; 7 nucleotides line up with TRBD1. CDR1 and CDR2 (germline): SGDLS, YYNGEE. The V segment lost 0 bases and the J segment 1 base; nucleotides outside the gene matches: 8. This CDR3 is 17 amino acids long. Here the CDR3 reads CASSVGQGGSRTDTQYF. CDR3 sequence (DNA): TGTGCCAGCAGCGTAGGACAGGGCGGGTCTCGCACAGATACGCAGTATTTT.

Concerning this clone: This same CDR3 is encoded by further DNA sequences in the sample. The genes are TRBV2 and TRBJ1-5, with TRBD1 as a possible D gene (6 bases). CDR3 length: 15 residues. The germline V gene encodes CDR1 SNHLY and CDR2 FYNNEI. Trimming removed 5 bases at V and 0 bases at J, with 11 bases between. CDR3 sequence reads: CASSTQGYSNQPQHF. The CDR3 DNA sequence: TGTGCCAGCAGTACACAGGGTTATAGCAATCAGCCCCAGCATTTT. Drawing the rest from reference TRBV2 and TRBJ1-5, the complete variable domain is EPEVTQTPSHQVTQMGQEVILRCVPISNHLYFYWYRQILGQKVEFLVSFYNNEISEKSEIFDDQFSVERPDGSNFTLKIRSTKLEDSAMYFCASSTQGYSNQPQHFGDGTRLSIL.

The V gene is TRBV7-2, the J gene TRBJ2-7, with 14 bases identical to TRBD2. The CDR3 has 17 residues. J was trimmed by 2 bases and V by 6 bases; bases with no gene match: 9. The germline gives CDR1 SGHTA, CDR2 FQGNSA. The CDR3 loop reads CASRQHGLAGGPYEQYF. DNA for the CDR3: TGTGCCAGCAGACAGCACGGACTAGCGGGAGGACCCTACGAGCAGTACTTC. The full variable domain, completed using reference TRBV7-2 and TRBJ2-7, is GAGVSQSPSNKVTEKGKDVELRCDPISGHTALYWYRQSLGQGLEFLIYFQGNSAPDKSGLPSDRFSAERTGGSVSTLTIQRTQQEDSAVYLCASRQHGLAGGPYEQYFGPGTRLTVT.

This chain uses TRBV7-8 with TRBJ1-1; the D gene is possibly TRBD1 (5 bases). V dropped 0 bases and J dropped 3 bases, with 5 bases sitting between them. This CDR3 comprises 13 residues. Germline assignment: CDR1 SGHVS and CDR2 FQNEAQ. CDR3: CASSLATDTEAFF. In DNA form, the CDR3 reads TGTGCCAGCAGCTTAGCGACAGACACTGAAGCTTTCTTT.

The rearrangement links TRBV7-9 to TRBJ2-4; unclear D gene. Germline V gene lookup returns CDR1 SEHNR and CDR2 FQNEAQ (reference sequence). The CDR3 contains 15 residues. Trimming removed 1 base at V and 8 bases at J, with 15 bases between. In DNA, the CDR3 is TGTGCCAGCAGCTTAGTTCGCGGTGATGGGGACATTCAGTACTTC. Protein sequence: CASSLVRGDGDIQYF.

The chain recombines TRBV6-1 with TRBJ2-5, with TRBD2 as a possible D gene (6 bases). CDR1 is MNHNS, CDR2 SASEGT, per germline. V shed 4 bases and J shed 5 bases, with 17 bases lying between them. This CDR3 comprises 15 residues. Here the CDR3 reads CASSGAGSIEETQYF. CDR3 nucleotide sequence: TGTGCCAGCAGTGGGGCCGGGAGTATCGAGGAGACCCAGTACTTC.

This clone was recorded once. This chain joins TRBV10-3 and TRBJ2-7; D is unclear. CDR3 length equals 13 residues. Germline CDR1 and CDR2: ENHRY and SYGVKD. V lost 10 bases, J lost 4 bases, and 17 bases lay in between. The CDR3 loop reads CATNRDSVYEQYF. CDR3 nucleotide sequence: TGTGCCACCAACAGAGACTCTGTTTACGAGCAGTACTTC.

The chain couples TRBV28 to TRBJ2-7; TRBD1 matches at 8 bases. Trimming at V came to 6 bases and at J to 2 bases, leaving 12 bases not matched to a gene. The CDR3 consists of 16 residues. Germline CDR1 and CDR2: MDHEN and SYDVKM. The CDR3 DNA is TGTGCCAGCAGCGGCGAAACCTTGGGACAGGCCTACGAGCAGTACTTC. Translating gives CASSGETLGQAYEQYF.